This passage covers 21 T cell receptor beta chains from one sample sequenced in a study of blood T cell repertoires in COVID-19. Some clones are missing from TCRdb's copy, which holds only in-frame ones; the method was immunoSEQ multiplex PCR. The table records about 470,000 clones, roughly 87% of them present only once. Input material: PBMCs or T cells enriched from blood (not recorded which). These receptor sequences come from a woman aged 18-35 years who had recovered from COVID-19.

The CDR3 DNA sequence: TGCAGCGTTTACCAGGGCACTGAAGCTTTCTTT. Its translation: CSVYQGTEAFF. The chain has TRBV29-1 and TRBJ1-1; perhaps TRBD1 as D (5 bases). The length of the CDR3 is 11 residues. V was shortened by 5 bases and J by 4 bases, with 8 bases between the two germline ends. From germline, CDR1 is SQVTM and CDR2 ANQGSEA.

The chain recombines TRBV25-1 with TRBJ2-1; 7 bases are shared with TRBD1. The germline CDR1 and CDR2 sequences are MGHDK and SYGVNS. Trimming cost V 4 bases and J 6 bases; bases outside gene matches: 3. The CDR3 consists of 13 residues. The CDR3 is CASSGRTGNEQFF. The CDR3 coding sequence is TGTGCCAGCAGTGGGAGGACAGGCAATGAGCAGTTCTTC.

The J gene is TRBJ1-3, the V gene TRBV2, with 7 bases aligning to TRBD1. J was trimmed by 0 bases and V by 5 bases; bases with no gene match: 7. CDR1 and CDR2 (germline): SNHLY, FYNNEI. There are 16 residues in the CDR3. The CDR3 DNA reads TGTGCCAGCAGTTTCGACAGGGCGAGCTCTGGAAACACCATATATTTT. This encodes CASSFDRASSGNTIYF.

For the CDR3, the DNA is TGTGCCAGCACCCTCAGGGGGGACACTGAAGCTTTCTTT. This codes for CASTLRGDTEAFF. The chain couples TRBV2 to TRBJ1-1; 7 bases are a match to TRBD1. The CDR3 sequence is 13 residues long. V lost 7 bases to trimming and J lost 3 bases; unmatched junction nucleotides: 5. Germline CDR1 and CDR2: SNHLY and FYNNEI.

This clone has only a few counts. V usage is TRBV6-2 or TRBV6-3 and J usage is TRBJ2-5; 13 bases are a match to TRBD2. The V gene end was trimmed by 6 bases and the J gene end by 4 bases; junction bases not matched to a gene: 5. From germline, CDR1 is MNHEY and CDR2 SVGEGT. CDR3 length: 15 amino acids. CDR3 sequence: CASSTGLAGPETQYF. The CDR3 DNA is TGTGCCAGCAGCACGGGACTAGCGGGGCCAGAGACCCAGTACTTC.

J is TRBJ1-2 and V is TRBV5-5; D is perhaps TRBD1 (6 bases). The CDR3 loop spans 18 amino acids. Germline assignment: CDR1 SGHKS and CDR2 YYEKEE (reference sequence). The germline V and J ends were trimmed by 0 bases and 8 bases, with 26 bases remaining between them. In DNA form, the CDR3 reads TGTGCCAGCAGCTTGGAGGATAAGGGGGTCAGTGGGCTAATCGGCTACACCTTC. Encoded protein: CASSLEDKGVSGLIGYTF.

The DNA for the CDR3 is TGTGCCAGCAGCCAAGGCCAAGCGGGGGGGCTAAACACCGGGGAGCTGTTTTTT. It encodes CASSQGQAGGLNTGELFF. The V and J genes are TRBV3-1 (or the pseudogene TRBV3-2) and TRBJ2-2, with 10 nucleotides matching TRBD2. Germline assignment: CDR1 LGHDT and CDR2 YNNKEL (reference sequence). This CDR3 is 18 amino acids long. V lost 1 base and J lost 2; bases outside the gene matches: 7.

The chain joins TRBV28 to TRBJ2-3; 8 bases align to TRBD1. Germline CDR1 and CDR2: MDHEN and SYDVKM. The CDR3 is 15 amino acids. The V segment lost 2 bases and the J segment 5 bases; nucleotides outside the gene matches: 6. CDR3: CASSLKGDRGDTQYF. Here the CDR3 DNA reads TGTGCCAGCAGTTTAAAGGGCGACAGGGGAGATACGCAGTATTTT.

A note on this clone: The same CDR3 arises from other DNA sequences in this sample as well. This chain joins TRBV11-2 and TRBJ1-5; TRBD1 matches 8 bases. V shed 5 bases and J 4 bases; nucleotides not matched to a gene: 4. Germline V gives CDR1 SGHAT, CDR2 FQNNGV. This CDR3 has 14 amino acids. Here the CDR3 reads CASSLTGGNQPQHF. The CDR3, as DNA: TGTGCCAGCAGCCTAACAGGGGGGAATCAGCCCCAGCATTTT.

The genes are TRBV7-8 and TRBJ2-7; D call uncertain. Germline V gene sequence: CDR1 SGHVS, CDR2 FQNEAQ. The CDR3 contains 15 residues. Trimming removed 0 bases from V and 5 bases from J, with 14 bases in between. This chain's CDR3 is CASSLAESRRDEQYF. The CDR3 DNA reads TGTGCCAGCAGCTTAGCAGAGTCTCGTCGCGACGAGCAGTACTTC.

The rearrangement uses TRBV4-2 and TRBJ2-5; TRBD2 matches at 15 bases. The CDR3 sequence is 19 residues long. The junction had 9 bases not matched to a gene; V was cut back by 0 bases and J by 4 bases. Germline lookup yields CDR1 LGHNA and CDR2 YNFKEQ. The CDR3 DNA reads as TGTGCCAGCAGCCAAGAAAAAGGACTAGCGGGGGGGACTGTAGAGACCCAGTACTTC. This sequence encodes CASSQEKGLAGGTVETQYF.

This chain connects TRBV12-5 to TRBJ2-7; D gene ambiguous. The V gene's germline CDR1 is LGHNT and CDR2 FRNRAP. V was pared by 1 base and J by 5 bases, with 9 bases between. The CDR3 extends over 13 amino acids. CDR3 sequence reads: CASGLEHADEQYF. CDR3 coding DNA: TGTGCTAGTGGTTTGGAACACGCCGACGAGCAGTACTTC.

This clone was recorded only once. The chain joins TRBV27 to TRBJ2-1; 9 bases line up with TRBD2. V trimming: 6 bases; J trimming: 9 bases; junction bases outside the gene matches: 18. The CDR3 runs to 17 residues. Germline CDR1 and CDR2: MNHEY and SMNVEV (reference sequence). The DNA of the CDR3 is TGTGCCAGCAGCGATTTCCTTATGGCGGGGGGGCAGGTTGAGCAGTTCTTC. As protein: CASSDFLMAGGQVEQFF.

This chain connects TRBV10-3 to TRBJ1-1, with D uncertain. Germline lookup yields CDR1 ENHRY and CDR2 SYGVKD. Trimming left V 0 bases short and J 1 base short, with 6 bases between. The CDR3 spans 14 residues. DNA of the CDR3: TGTGCCATCAGTGAGTCAGGGAGGAACACTGAAGCTTTCTTT. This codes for CAISESGRNTEAFF.

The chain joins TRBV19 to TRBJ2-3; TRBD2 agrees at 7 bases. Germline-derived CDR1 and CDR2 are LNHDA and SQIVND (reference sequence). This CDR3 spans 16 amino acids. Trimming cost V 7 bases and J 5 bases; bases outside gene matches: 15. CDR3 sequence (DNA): TGTGCCAGTACCCCTCTATCGCGGGGGACCTTAGATACGCAGTATTTT. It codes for CASTPLSRGTLDTQYF.

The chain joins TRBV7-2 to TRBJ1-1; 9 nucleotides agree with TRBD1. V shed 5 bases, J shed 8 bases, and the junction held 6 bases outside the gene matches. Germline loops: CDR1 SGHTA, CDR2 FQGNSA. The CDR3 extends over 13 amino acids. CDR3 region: CASSEIGTGEAFF. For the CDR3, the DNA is TGTGCCAGCAGCGAAATAGGGACAGGGGAAGCTTTCTTT.

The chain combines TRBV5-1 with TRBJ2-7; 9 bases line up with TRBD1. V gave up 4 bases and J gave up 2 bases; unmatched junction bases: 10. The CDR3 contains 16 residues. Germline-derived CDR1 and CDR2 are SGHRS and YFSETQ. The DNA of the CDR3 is TGCGCCAGCAGCCCTTTTCCGGGACAGGGTGCCTACGAGCAGTACTTC. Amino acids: CASSPFPGQGAYEQYF.

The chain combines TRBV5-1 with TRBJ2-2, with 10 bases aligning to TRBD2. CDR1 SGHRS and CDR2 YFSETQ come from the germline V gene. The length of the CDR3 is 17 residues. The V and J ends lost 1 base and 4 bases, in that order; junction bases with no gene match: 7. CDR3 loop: CASSLNSASGSTGELFF. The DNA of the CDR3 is TGCGCCAGCAGCTTGAATTCAGCTAGCGGGAGCACCGGGGAGCTGTTTTTT.

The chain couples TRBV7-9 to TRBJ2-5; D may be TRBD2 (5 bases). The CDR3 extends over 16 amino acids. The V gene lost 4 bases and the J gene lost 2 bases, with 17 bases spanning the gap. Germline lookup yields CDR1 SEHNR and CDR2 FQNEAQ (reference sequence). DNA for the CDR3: TGTGCCAGCAGCTCCCCCCACCCCGGGGTTCAAGAGACCCAGTACTTC. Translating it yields CASSSPHPGVQETQYF.

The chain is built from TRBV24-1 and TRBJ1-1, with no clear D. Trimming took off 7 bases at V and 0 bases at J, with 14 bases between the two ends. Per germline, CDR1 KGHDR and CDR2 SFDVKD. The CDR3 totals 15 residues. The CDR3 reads CATRHQVVLNTEAFF. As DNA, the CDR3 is TGTGCCACCAGACACCAGGTGGTGTTGAACACTGAAGCTTTCTTT.

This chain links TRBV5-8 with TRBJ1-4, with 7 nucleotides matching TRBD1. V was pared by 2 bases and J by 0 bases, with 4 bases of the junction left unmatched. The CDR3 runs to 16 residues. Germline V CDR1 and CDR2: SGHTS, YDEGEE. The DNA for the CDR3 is TGTGCCAGCAGCTTAAGGACAGGACCAACTAATGAAAAACTGTTTTTT. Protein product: CASSLRTGPTNEKLFF.